This passage covers 15 T cell receptor beta chains from one sample sequenced in a study of T cells in Graves' hyperthyroidism and ophthalmopathy. From RNA transcripts, TCR beta CDR3 regions were amplified. The TCR CDR3 was amplified in a first-round RT-PCR using the HTBI primer set. TCRdb used MiXCR to reprocess the multiplex PCR reads, holding one entry per CDR3 protein. The repertoire has hundreds of thousands of distinct CDR3 sequences, about 45% of them found once; the top ten carry more than 7%. The sequencing sample was made of peripheral blood or thyroid tissue (not recorded which). These receptors were taken from an adult man with Graves' disease, either hyperthyroidism or ophthalmopathy (not recorded which).

This rearrangement joins TRBV24-1 to TRBJ2-7, with 9 bases lining up with TRBD1. This CDR3 contains 15 residues. Germline V gene lookup returns CDR1 KGHDR and CDR2 SFDVKD. V trimming: 9 bases; J trimming: 2 bases; junction bases outside the gene matches: 10. Here the CDR3 DNA reads TGTGCCACCGGCTCACCCGGACAGGGGACCTACGAGCAGTACTTC. Protein sequence: CATGSPGQGTYEQYF.

At least ten counts were recorded for this clonotype. The V and J genes are TRBV15 and TRBJ1-5, with D possibly being TRBD1 (5 bases). Germline CDR1 is LNHNV and CDR2 is YYDKDF (reference sequence). Trimming cost V 0 bases and J 10 bases, with 13 bases left between them. The length of the CDR3 is 14 residues. The CDR3 here is CATSRDLQGRPQHF. The DNA of the CDR3 is TGTGCCACCAGCAGAGATCTCCAGGGACGCCCCCAGCATTTT. Complete variable domain (other parts from reference TRBV15 and TRBJ1-5): DAMVIQNPRYQVTQFGKPVTLSCSQTLNHNVMYWYQQKSSQAPKLLFHYYDKDFNNEADTPDNFQSRRPNTSFCFLDIRSPGLGDTAMYLCATSRDLQGRPQHFGDGTRLSIL.

The rearrangement joins TRBV6-5 to TRBJ2-2, with TRBD1 identical over 7 bases. This CDR3 is built from 17 residues. Germline CDR1 MNHEY, CDR2 SVGAGI. J gave up 2 bases and V 5 bases, and 11 bases lay outside the gene matches. The CDR3 bases are TGTGCCAGCAGTCCCGACAGGGCGATCAGCAACACCGGGGAGCTGTTTTTT. Amino acids: CASSPDRAISNTGELFF.

This clonotype came up many times. This sequence joins TRBV9 and TRBJ2-5; D is perhaps TRBD1 or TRBD2 (5 bases each). The CDR3 has 13 residues. Trimming shortened V by 0 bases and J by 5 bases, and 8 bases separated the two germline ends. Germline lookup yields CDR1 SGDLS and CDR2 YYNGEE. CDR3 in amino acids: CASSVGGGETQYF. The CDR3 DNA sequence: TGTGCCAGCAGCGTAGGGGGCGGGGAGACCCAGTACTTC.

This clonotype was recorded a few times. The V gene is TRBV7-2, the J gene TRBJ2-2; a weak D match, TRBD1 (5 bases). The CDR3 contains 15 residues. Trimming stripped 3 bases from V and 4 bases from J, with 12 bases between. The germline V gene encodes CDR1 SGHTA and CDR2 FQGNSA. CDR3 sequence reads: CASSLGRVGTGELFF. The DNA of the CDR3 is TGTGCCAGCAGCTTGGGCAGGGTTGGCACCGGGGAGCTGTTTTTT.

This clonotype has only a few counts. The gene calls are TRBV20-1 and TRBJ1-1; TRBD1 might be the D (5 bases). Trimming cost V 5 bases and J 6 bases, with 13 bases left between them. In germline, CDR1 is DFQATT, CDR2 SNEGSKA (reference sequence). This CDR3 contains 12 residues. CDR3 in DNA: TGCAGTGCTCCCGGGGGTGGGGCTGAAGCTTTCTTT. It encodes CSAPGGGAEAFF.

This clonotype has a count of ten or more. The chain recombines TRBV29-1 with TRBJ2-7; D is possibly TRBD2 (6 bases). The CDR3 has 15 amino acids. From germline, CDR1 is SQVTM and CDR2 ANQGSEA. Trimming pared 4 bases from V and 8 bases from J, leaving 24 bases between. In nucleotides, the CDR3 is TGCAGCGTTGCGCCGTCGGGGGTGTTGGGTGAGAAGCAGTACTTC. It is translated as CSVAPSGVLGEKQYF.

A remark on this clonotype: Lacking the conserved final phenylalanine or tryptophan, this CDR3 likely reflects a read error. No DNA is shown, since the ends of the CDR3 on it are uncertain; the CDR3 is the one TCRdb lists. The V gene is TRBV29-1, the J gene TRBJ1-1. The germline V gene encodes CDR1 SQVTM and CDR2 ANQGSEA. The CDR3 region is 9 residues in length, termini included. This CDR3 is CSVEGGAFY.

This clonotype occurred a few times. The rearrangement links TRBV2 to TRBJ1-2; the D gene is possibly TRBD1 (5 bases). Trimming cost V 7 bases and J 4 bases, with 19 bases left between them. Per the germline V gene, CDR1 is SNHLY and CDR2 is FYNNEI. The CDR3 has 15 residues. This chain's CDR3 is CASKGRDDDPYGYTF. In DNA, the CDR3 is TGTGCCAGCAAAGGTCGGGACGACGACCCCTATGGCTACACCTTC.

This chain links TRBV7-8 with TRBJ1-6; D uncertain. The CDR3 extends over 13 amino acids. From germline, CDR1 is SGHVS and CDR2 FQNEAQ. The CDR3 DNA follows: TGTGCTAGGTACTCGAGGCCGGATTCACCCCTCCACTTT. Translated: CARYSRPDSPLHF.

This chain links TRBV19 with TRBJ1-1; the match to TRBD1 covers 10 bases. The CDR3 extends over 15 amino acids. The J segment lost 5 bases and the V segment lost 5 bases, leaving 8 bases of the junction unmatched. Per germline, CDR1 LNHDA and CDR2 SQIVND (reference sequence). CDR3 amino acids: CASSGTGTGETEAFF. The DNA for the CDR3 is TGTGCCAGTAGTGGAACCGGGACAGGGGAGACTGAAGCTTTCTTT.

V and J are TRBV7-9 and TRBJ1-6; a weak D match, TRBD1 (5 bases). Per germline, CDR1 SEHNR and CDR2 FQNEAQ (reference sequence). Trimming cost V 3 bases and J 5 bases, with 14 bases left between them. The CDR3 totals 16 residues. CDR3 sequence reads: CASSLGPGLNNSPLHF. DNA for the CDR3: TGTGCCAGCAGCTTGGGTCCAGGGCTCAATAATTCACCCCTCCACTTT.

Details on this clonotype: Possible read error: a much larger clone is one base away. The rearrangement joins TRBV12-3 or TRBV12-4 to TRBJ2-5, with TRBD1 matching 11 bases. V was pared by 1 base and J by 5 bases, with 6 bases of the junction left unmatched. The CDR3 covers 16 residues. Here the CDR3 DNA reads TGTGCCAGCAGTTTAGGGACAGGGGGCGAGGATGAGACCCAGTACTTC. This gives the protein CASSLGTGGEDETQYF.

The V and J genes are TRBV9 and TRBJ1-6; 7 nucleotides match TRBD1. Germline CDR1 reads SGDLS; CDR2 reads YYNGEE. The V and J ends lost 4 bases and 7 bases, in that order; junction bases with no gene match: 5. CDR3 length: 14 amino acids. CDR3 region: CASSPGQANSPLHF. As DNA, the CDR3 is TGTGCCAGCAGCCCCGGACAGGCCAATTCACCCCTCCACTTT.

This clonotype occurred many times. The gene calls are TRBV15 and TRBJ2-5; 11 bases align to TRBD2. The CDR3 sequence is 18 residues long. Germline loops: CDR1 LNHNV, CDR2 YYDKDF (reference sequence). Germline trimming cut 0 bases from V and 3 bases from J; bases unmatched to any gene: 9. The CDR3 is CATSRDPVPTSGEETQYF. The CDR3 DNA reads as TGTGCCACCAGCAGAGATCCAGTCCCGACTAGCGGGGAAGAGACCCAGTACTTC.